A selection of T cell receptor beta chains follows, all from one sample in a study of blood T cell repertoires in COVID-19. The method was immunoSEQ multiplex PCR; TCRdb's version includes in-frame clones alone and lacks a portion of them. The profile covers around 200,000 clones, with around 82% appearing a single time and 4% to 5.5% taken by the ten largest. Sequencing input: peripheral blood. These receptors were taken from a man in his fifties with active or convalescent COVID-19. The CDR3 runs from the conserved cysteine through the conserved F or W. Some rows have no size entry. The others give once, few or many, or a class for an expanded clone.

TRBJ2-2 TRBV9 - CASSVGGTGVPGELFF
TRBJ1-2 TRBV28 once CASSFGTRRVASYGYTF
TRBJ1-1 TRBV27 - CASRRTGGRAFF
TRBJ2-2 TRBV4-2 - CASRRVGGQGDTGELFF
TRBJ2-3 TRBV7-9 - CASSLGLADTDTQYF
TRBJ2-5 TRBV12-3/TRBV12-4 - CASRPAGTTQYF
TRBJ1-2 TRBV19 - CASSPPMTGANYGYTF
TRBJ2-1 TRBV24-1 - CATSDSGGLGNEQFF
TRBJ1-1 TRBV10-3 few CAILSSTGAGATEAFF
TRBJ1-5 TRBV6-6 - CASSYSASNQPQHF
TRBJ1-2 TRBV28 - CASSLHMTGAAGYTF
TRBJ2-2 TRBV5-4 - CASSLPGGAGELFF
TRBJ2-1 TRBV5-1 - CASSHPGTPIFQFF
TRBJ2-3 TRBV3-1/TRBV3-2 - CASSQVGLGGADTQYF
TRBJ2-7 TRBV2 - CASSEMTGVTYEQYF
TRBJ1-6 TRBV30 - CAFNPDRDNSPLHF
TRBJ2-1 TRBV7-2 - CASSLDRMAYNEQFF
TRBJ1-2 TRBV6-5 - CASSYSPGQDYGYTF
TRBJ1-1 TRBV7-9 - CASSRIEEEAFF
TRBJ1-3 TRBV28 - CASSPQPRVVGNTIYF
TRBJ1-3 TRBV4-1 few CASSQRDRENTIYF
TRBJ2-5 TRBV30 - CAWSVGIGRGEETQYF
TRBJ2-3 TRBV6-2/TRBV6-3 - CASSRGQDTDTQYF
TRBJ2-3 TRBV9 - CASSVGRGQGATDTQYF
TRBJ1-5 TRBV7-8 - CASRWGQGPGLRPQHF
TRBJ1-5 TRBV6-2/TRBV6-3 - CASSYAGTGADQPQHF
TRBJ1-2 TRBV5-4 - CASSLGTGIQGYTF
TRBJ1-1 TRBV30 - CAWSVSGWITEAFF
TRBJ1-3 TRBV5-1 - CASSLSSIPGNTIYF
TRBJ2-2 TRBV19 - CASSRTGTNTGELFF
TRBJ2-7 TRBV7-2 - CASSLVTGREQYF
TRBJ1-2 TRBV30 many CAARTGGINYGYTF
TRBJ1-4 TRBV5-1 few CASSWGQALNEKLFF
TRBJ1-1 TRBV2 - CASPSRTVNEAFF
TRBJ1-1 TRBV20-1 - CSADRVEEAFF
TRBJ1-2 TRBV5-4 few CASSTGLRPGGYTF
TRBJ1-2 TRBV30 - CAWSLGGYGYTF
TRBJ1-6 TRBV19 - CASSPDRGYSPLHF
TRBJ2-3 TRBV2 - CASGQFESDTQYF
TRBJ1-1 TRBV30 - CAWSVHLREEAFF
TRBJ1-1 TRBV11-2 once CASSRIQGRNTEAFF
TRBJ2-7 TRBV3-1/TRBV3-2 - CASSRTGTGGDEQYF
TRBJ1-4 TRBV7-2 - CASRGGPNEKLFF
TRBJ2-3 TRBV7-9 - CASSRWLAGGLTDTQYF
TRBJ2-7 TRBV29-1 - CSVEVGGAGQYF
TRBJ2-5 TRBV28 - CASSLRAGGVETQYF
TRBJ2-3 TRBV27 - CASSLAPERGGDTQYF
TRBJ2-3 TRBV7-6 once CASSLAPPGGADTQYF
TRBJ2-3 TRBV27 once CASSLRTEPPGDTQYF
TRBJ2-6 TRBV4-3 - CASSHLAGTGEGGANVLTF